Listed below are T cell receptor beta chains from one sample, sequenced in a study of control samples from healthy donors and cancer patients. The table came from immunoSEQ multiplex PCR; TCRdb's copy has only in-frame clones and leaves some out. The table lists approximately 170,000 clones, roughly 91% of them singletons. The sample was blood. Every receptor here comes from a woman aged 30 to 39 in good health. Each CDR3 is given with its conserved first and last residue. Some rows mark clone size as missing; the rest say once, few, many or name a class of expanded clone.

v_call: TRBV7-8; clone_size: .; j_call: TRBJ2-7; cdr3_aa: CASSSIDRTYEQYF
v_call: TRBV19; clone_size: .; j_call: TRBJ1-1; cdr3_aa: CASKDGNTEAFF
v_call: TRBV28; clone_size: .; j_call: TRBJ2-2; cdr3_aa: CASSPRTSGRANTGELFF
v_call: TRBV18; clone_size: .; j_call: TRBJ2-3; cdr3_aa: CASSPLDSTDTQYF
v_call: TRBV4-3; clone_size: .; j_call: TRBJ2-2; cdr3_aa: CASSQGGLAGEVGELFF
v_call: TRBV4-1; clone_size: .; j_call: TRBJ1-6; cdr3_aa: CASSQDPGWSSPLHF
v_call: TRBV6-5; clone_size: .; j_call: TRBJ2-7; cdr3_aa: CASSSPGQSYEQYF
v_call: TRBV7-2; clone_size: .; j_call: TRBJ1-2; cdr3_aa: CASSLTGRYGYTF
v_call: TRBV13; clone_size: .; j_call: TRBJ2-2; cdr3_aa: CASSTRTSGITGELFF
v_call: TRBV19; clone_size: .; j_call: TRBJ1-3; cdr3_aa: CASSIDYAGNTIYF
v_call: TRBV5-4; clone_size: once; j_call: TRBJ1-6; cdr3_aa: CASSEGLSSYNSPLHF
v_call: TRBV27; clone_size: .; j_call: TRBJ1-6; cdr3_aa: CASSFERTRSYNSPLHF
v_call: TRBV18; clone_size: .; j_call: TRBJ2-7; cdr3_aa: CASSPRGDRAYEQYF
v_call: TRBV19; clone_size: .; j_call: TRBJ2-7; cdr3_aa: CASSEGLSLSYEQYF
v_call: TRBV7-2; clone_size: .; j_call: TRBJ2-1; cdr3_aa: CASSLAGGDNEQFF
v_call: TRBV3-1/TRBV3-2; clone_size: .; j_call: TRBJ2-2; cdr3_aa: CASRQGASGELFF
v_call: TRBV6-4; clone_size: .; j_call: TRBJ2-3; cdr3_aa: CASSPTSGGSDTQYF
v_call: TRBV15; clone_size: .; j_call: TRBJ1-2; cdr3_aa: CATSRQGYYGYTF
v_call: TRBV9; clone_size: .; j_call: TRBJ1-5; cdr3_aa: CASSVGQGIQPQHF
v_call: TRBV18; clone_size: .; j_call: TRBJ1-4; cdr3_aa: CASSPTGQGAGTNEKLFF
v_call: TRBV5-1; clone_size: .; j_call: TRBJ1-6; cdr3_aa: CASSLGRGDSPLHF
v_call: TRBV11-2; clone_size: .; j_call: TRBJ2-7; cdr3_aa: CASSLSGSGGYEQYF
v_call: TRBV14; clone_size: .; j_call: TRBJ2-5; cdr3_aa: CASSRRQGQRETQYF
v_call: TRBV6-4; clone_size: .; j_call: TRBJ1-2; cdr3_aa: CASSLTGIGYGYTF
v_call: TRBV11-1; clone_size: .; j_call: TRBJ2-3; cdr3_aa: CASSFRTGGADTQYF
v_call: TRBV13; clone_size: .; j_call: TRBJ2-1; cdr3_aa: CASSSAWTSGRNEQFF
v_call: TRBV7-2; clone_size: .; j_call: TRBJ1-2; cdr3_aa: CASSLPNRGRFYGYTF
v_call: TRBV11-2; clone_size: .; j_call: TRBJ2-1; cdr3_aa: CASSLVLGGSYNEQFF
v_call: TRBV19; clone_size: .; j_call: TRBJ2-5; cdr3_aa: CASSMGLQETQYF
v_call: TRBV7-9; clone_size: .; j_call: TRBJ1-5; cdr3_aa: CAKIQGSGQPQHF
v_call: TRBV21-1; clone_size: .; j_call: TRBJ2-7; cdr3_aa: CASSKGSVSSYEQYF
v_call: TRBV12-3/TRBV12-4; clone_size: .; j_call: TRBJ1-5; cdr3_aa: CASSLGEQPQHF
v_call: TRBV29-1; clone_size: .; j_call: TRBJ2-2; cdr3_aa: CSVDVVTYTGELFF
v_call: TRBV5-1; clone_size: .; j_call: TRBJ2-3; cdr3_aa: CASSSRDITDTQYF
v_call: TRBV5-6; clone_size: .; j_call: TRBJ1-2; cdr3_aa: CASSWFITGVGNYGYTF
v_call: TRBV6-4; clone_size: .; j_call: TRBJ2-1; cdr3_aa: CASSDSETGEQFF
v_call: TRBV4-3; clone_size: .; j_call: TRBJ2-7; cdr3_aa: CASSQGDSSYEQYF
v_call: TRBV11-2; clone_size: .; j_call: TRBJ2-6; cdr3_aa: CASRPTGVGANVLTF
v_call: TRBV19; clone_size: .; j_call: TRBJ2-5; cdr3_aa: CASSIDSGGTLQETQYF
v_call: TRBV5-1; clone_size: .; j_call: TRBJ1-1; cdr3_aa: CASSPRTGTNTEAFF
v_call: TRBV2; clone_size: once; j_call: TRBJ2-1; cdr3_aa: CASSGFEGNEQFF
v_call: TRBV9; clone_size: .; j_call: TRBJ2-3; cdr3_aa: CASSVETDTQYF
v_call: TRBV6-5; clone_size: .; j_call: TRBJ1-3; cdr3_aa: CASSYSGGNGNTIYF
v_call: TRBV4-1; clone_size: .; j_call: TRBJ1-3; cdr3_aa: CASSQAASGNTIYF
v_call: TRBV30; clone_size: .; j_call: TRBJ1-6; cdr3_aa: CAWGDRSSYNSPLHF
v_call: TRBV7-2; clone_size: .; j_call: TRBJ2-2; cdr3_aa: CASSLLAGVAGELFF